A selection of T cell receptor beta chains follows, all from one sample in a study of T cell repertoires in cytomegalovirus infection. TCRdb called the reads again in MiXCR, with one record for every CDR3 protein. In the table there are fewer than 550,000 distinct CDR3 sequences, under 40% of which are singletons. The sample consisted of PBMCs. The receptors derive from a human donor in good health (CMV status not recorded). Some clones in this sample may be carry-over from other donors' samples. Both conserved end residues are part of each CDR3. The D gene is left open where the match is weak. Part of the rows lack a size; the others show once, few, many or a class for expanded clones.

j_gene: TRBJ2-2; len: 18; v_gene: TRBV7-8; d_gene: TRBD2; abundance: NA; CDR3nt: TGTGACAGCATACCACGGACTAGCGGGGGGCAGAAAACCGGGGAGATGTTTTTT; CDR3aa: CDSIPRTSGGQKTGEMFF
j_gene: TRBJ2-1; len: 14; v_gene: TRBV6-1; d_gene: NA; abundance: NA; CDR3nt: TGTGCCCGCAGTGAAAGGCTAGTTGGCAATGAGCAGTTCTTC; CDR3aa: CARSERLVGNEQFF
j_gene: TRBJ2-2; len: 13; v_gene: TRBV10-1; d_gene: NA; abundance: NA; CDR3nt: TGCGCCAGCAGTGATCAGTACACCGGGGAGCTGTTTTTT; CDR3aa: CASSDQYTGELFF
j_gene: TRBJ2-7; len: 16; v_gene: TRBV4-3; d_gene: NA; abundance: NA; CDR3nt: TGCGCCAGCAGCCTAAATCGGAATGGGATACGGCACGAGCAGTACTTC; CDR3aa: CASSLNRNGIRHEQYF
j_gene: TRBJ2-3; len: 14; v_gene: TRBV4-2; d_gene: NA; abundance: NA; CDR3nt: TGTGCCAGCAGCCAAGAACAACATACAGATACGCAGTATTTT; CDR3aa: CASSQEQHTDTQYF
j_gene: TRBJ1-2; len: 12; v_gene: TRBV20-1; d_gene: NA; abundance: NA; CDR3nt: TGCAGTGCCCCGGGACATGTCTATGGCTACACCTTC; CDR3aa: CSAPGHVYGYTF
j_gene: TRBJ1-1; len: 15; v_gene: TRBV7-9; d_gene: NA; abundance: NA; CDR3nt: TGTGCCAGCAACCACGGTGGAACAGGGAACACTGAAGCTTTCTTT; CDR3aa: CASNHGGTGNTEAFF
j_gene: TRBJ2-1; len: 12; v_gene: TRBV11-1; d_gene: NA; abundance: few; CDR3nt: TGTGCCAGCAGCTTGGGGGCTCATGAGCAGTTCTTC; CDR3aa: CASSLGAHEQFF
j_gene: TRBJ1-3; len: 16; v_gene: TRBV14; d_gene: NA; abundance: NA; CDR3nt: TGTGCCAGCAGCCTGGGACTGCCGGTCTCTGGAAACACCATATATTTT; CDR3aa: CASSLGLPVSGNTIYF
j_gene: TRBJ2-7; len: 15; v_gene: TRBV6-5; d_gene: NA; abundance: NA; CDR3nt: TGTGCCAGCAGTTACTCCGGGGGAGGCTCCTACGAGCAGTACTTC; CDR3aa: CASSYSGGGSYEQYF
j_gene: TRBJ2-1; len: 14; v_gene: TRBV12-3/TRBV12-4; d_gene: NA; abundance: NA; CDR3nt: TGTGCCAGCAGTTTGTCCGGTGGGGACAATGAGCAGTTCTTC; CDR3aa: CASSLSGGDNEQFF
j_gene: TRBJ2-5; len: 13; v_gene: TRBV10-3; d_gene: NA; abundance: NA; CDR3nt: TGTGCCATCAGTACCGCCCAGAAAGAGACCCAGTACTTC; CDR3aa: CAISTAQKETQYF
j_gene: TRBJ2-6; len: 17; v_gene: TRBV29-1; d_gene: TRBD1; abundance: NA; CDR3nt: TGCAGCGTTGTTGGGACAGGTTCTTACTCTGGGGCCAACGTCCTGACTTTC; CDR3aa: CSVVGTGSYSGANVLTF
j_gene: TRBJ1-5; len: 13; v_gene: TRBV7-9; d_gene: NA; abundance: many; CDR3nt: TGTGCCAGCAGCCCCACCGGTAATCAGCCCCAGCATTTT; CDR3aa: CASSPTGNQPQHF
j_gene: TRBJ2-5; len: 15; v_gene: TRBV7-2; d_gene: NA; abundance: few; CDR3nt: TGTGCCAGCAGCTTAGAAGGCGGGTGGGGGGAGACCCAGTACTTC; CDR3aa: CASSLEGGWGETQYF
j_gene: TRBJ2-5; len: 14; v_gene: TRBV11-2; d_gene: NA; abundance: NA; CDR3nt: TGTGCCAGCAGCGACGGGGGTTGGGTAGAGACCCAGTACTTC; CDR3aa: CASSDGGWVETQYF
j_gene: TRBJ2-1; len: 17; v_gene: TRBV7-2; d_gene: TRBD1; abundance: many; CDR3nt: TGTGCCAGCAGCTTAGGGGGGGGACAGGGGGCCTACAATGAGCAGTTCTTC; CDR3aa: CASSLGGGQGAYNEQFF
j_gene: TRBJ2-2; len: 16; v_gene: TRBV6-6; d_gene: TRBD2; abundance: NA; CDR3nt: TGTGCCAGCAGAGCCGGGACTAGCAAAGGAAACGGGGAGCTGTTTTTT; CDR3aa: CASRAGTSKGNGELFF
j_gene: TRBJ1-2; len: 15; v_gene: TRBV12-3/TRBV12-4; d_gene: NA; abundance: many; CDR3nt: TGTGCCAGCAGTTTACGAGGGGGGGGTTTGTATGGCTACACCTTC; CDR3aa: CASSLRGGGLYGYTF
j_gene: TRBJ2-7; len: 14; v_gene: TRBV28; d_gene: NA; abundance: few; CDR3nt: TGTGCCAGCAGTTTTGCTCCCTTGAAATACGAGCAGTACTTC; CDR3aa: CASSFAPLKYEQYF
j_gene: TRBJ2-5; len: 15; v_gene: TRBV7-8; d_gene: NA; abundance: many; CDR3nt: TGTGCCAGCAGTCCAATGAGGGGAGGAGGAGAGACCCAGTACTTC; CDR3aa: CASSPMRGGGETQYF
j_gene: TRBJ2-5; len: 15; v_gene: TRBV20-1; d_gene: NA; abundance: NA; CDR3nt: TGCAGTGCTAGGTCCGACAGGGAGGCCGAAGAGACCCAGTACTTC; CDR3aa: CSARSDREAEETQYF
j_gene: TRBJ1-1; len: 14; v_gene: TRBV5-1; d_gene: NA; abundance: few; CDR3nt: TGCGCCAGCAGCGCCAACACTCCGAACGCTGAAGCTTTCTTT; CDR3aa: CASSANTPNAEAFF
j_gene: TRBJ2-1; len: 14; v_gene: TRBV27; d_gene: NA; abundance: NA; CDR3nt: TGTGCCAGCAGTTTACTTGGACGCAACAATGAGCAGTTCTTC; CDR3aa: CASSLLGRNNEQFF
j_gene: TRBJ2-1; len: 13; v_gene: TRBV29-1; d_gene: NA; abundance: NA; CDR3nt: TGCAGCGGATTACTTAGCTCCTACAATGAGCAGTTCTTC; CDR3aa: CSGLLSSYNEQFF
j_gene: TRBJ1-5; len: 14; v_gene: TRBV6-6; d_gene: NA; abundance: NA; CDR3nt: TGTGCCAGCAGTGAGACGGCAGGGTATCAGCCCCAGCATTTT; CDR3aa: CASSETAGYQPQHF
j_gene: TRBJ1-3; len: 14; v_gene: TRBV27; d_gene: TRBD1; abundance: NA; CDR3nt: TGTGCCAGCAGTCCGCGACAGGGTCGAAACACCATATATTTT; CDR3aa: CASSPRQGRNTIYF
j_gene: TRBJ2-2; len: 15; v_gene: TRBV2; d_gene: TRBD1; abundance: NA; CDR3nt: TGTGCCAGCAGTAGCGGAACAGGGGGCACCGGGGAGCTGTTTTTT; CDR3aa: CASSSGTGGTGELFF
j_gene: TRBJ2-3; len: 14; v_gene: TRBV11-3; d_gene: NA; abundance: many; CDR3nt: TGTGCCAGCAGCCCGGGGACTGCCACAGATACGCAGTATTTT; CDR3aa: CASSPGTATDTQYF
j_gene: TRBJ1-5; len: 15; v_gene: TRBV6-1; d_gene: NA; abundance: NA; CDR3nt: TGTGCCAGCAGTGAGGGGAAAGTGGGCAATCAGCCACAGCATTTT; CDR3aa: CASSEGKVGNQPQHF
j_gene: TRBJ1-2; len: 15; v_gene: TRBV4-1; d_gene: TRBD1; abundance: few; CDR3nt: TGCGCCAGCAGCTCTCGGACAGGGGGCTACTATGGCTACACCTTC; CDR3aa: CASSSRTGGYYGYTF